Included here is one TCR beta chain sequence, with context. Its cognate antigen is unknown. PCR employed 60 Vbeta and 13 Jbeta primers. Generated by immunoSEQ multiplex PCR, the TCRdb table keeps only in-frame clones and is missing some. The data hold over 70,000 clones, with approximately 70% observed a single time. This specimen belongs to a study of cytomegalovirus exposure and HLA in healthy donors. In the study overall: From HLA-typed donors, an early data release held some 91 million unique TCRs.

General study results and limits: In vitro, a few CMV-associated chains proved specific for CMV antigens. Follow-up analysis later connected one missense variant in DCLRE1C with trimming of TCR beta V- and J-genes. Presence/absence analyses treated sequencing depth as roughly uniform across donors.

The CDR3 contains 17 residues. Looked up from germline, CDR1 is SEHNR and CDR2 is FQNEAQ (reference sequence). The V and J ends lost 5 bases and 0 bases respectively, with 18 bases between them. The V and J genes are TRBV7-9 and TRBJ2-3; D may be TRBD2 (5 bases). This TCR was recovered from a woman aged 50 to 65 in good health and CMV-seropositive. The sample comprised PBMCs. CDR3 DNA sequence: TGTGCCAGCAGCCCCCAACGGACTGCGGCTAGCACAGATACGCAGTATTTT. Its translation is CASSPQRTAASTDTQYF.